This TCR beta chain was identified during a study of T-cell reconstitution after alpha-beta-depleted transplantation in children. CDR1 is LGHNA, CDR2 YSLEER, per germline. The CDR3 covers 18 residues. Losses at the gene ends were 2 bases for V and 4 bases for J; bases not matched to a gene: 9. Whole-study results and caveats: Reports say that about two months after transplant, the alpha-beta T cells came out of several hundred graft clones that had expanded. The study traced high day-60 TCRbeta diversity in some patients to surviving recipient T cells and thymic progenitors.

There are many counts of this clonotype. Antigen unknown. The TCRbeta library incorporated unique molecular identifiers. Each CDR3 protein gets one entry after TCRdb re-called the PCR reads with MiXCR. The sample has hundreds of thousands of distinct CDR3 sequences; 8% to 11% are singletons. The chain employs TRBV4-3 and TRBJ2-1; 12 bases agree with TRBD2. The sequence derives from a child aged 2 to 9 with inherited bone marrow failure, due to receive a stem cell transplant. The input for sequencing was PBMCs, taken before TCRalphabeta/CD19-depleted stem cell transplant. The CDR3 loop is CASSQSAGGLAGYNEQFF. The CDR3 DNA is TGCGCCAGCAGCCAAAGCGCGGGAGGACTAGCGGGATACAATGAGCAGTTCTTC.